The present T cell receptor (beta chain) was sequenced within a study of T cells in Graves' hyperthyroidism and ophthalmopathy. RNA transcripts provided the source from which TCR beta CDR3 regions were amplified. The TCR CDR3 was amplified in a first-round RT-PCR using the HTBI primer set. TCRdb re-derived calls from the multiplex PCR reads in MiXCR, one entry per CDR3 protein. The sample lists about 720,000 distinct CDR3 sequences; around 15% were seen once. There are 13 residues in the CDR3. V was shortened by 4 bases and J by 1 base, with 7 bases between the two germline ends. Germline V CDR1 and CDR2: DFQATT, SNEGSKA (reference sequence). Ten or more counts support this clonotype.

This rearrangement joins TRBV20-1 to TRBJ2-2; unclear D gene. Sequenced sample: blood. This TCR came from a young man with Graves' hyperthyroidism. CDR3 amino acids: CSAMVLNTGELFF. DNA for the CDR3: TGCAGTGCTATGGTGTTGAACACCGGGGAGCTGTTTTTT.